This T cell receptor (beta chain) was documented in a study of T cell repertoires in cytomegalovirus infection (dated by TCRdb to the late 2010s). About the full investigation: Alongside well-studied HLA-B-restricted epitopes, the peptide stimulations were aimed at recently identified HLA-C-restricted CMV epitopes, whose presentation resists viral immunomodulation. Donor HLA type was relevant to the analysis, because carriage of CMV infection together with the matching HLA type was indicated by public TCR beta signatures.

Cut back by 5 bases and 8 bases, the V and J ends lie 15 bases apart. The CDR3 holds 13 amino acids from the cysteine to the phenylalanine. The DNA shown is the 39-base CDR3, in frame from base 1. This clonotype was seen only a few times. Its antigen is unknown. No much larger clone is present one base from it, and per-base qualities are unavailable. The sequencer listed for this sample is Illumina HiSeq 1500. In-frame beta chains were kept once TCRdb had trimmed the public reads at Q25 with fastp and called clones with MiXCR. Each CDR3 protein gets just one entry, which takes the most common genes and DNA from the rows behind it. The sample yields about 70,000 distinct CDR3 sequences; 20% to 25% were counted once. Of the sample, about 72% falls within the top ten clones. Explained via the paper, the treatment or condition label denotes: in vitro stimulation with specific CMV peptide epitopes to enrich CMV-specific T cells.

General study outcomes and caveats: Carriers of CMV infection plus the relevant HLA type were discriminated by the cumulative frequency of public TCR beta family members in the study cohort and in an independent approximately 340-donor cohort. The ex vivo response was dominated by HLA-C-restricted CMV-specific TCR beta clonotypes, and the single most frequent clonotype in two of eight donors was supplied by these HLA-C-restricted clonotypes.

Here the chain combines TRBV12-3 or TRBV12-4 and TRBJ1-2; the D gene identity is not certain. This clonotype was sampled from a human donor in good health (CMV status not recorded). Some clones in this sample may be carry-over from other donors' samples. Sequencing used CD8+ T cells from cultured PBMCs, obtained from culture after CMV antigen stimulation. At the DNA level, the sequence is TGTGCCAGCAGTCCTAGAGCGGGAGAGGGCTACACCTTC. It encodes CASSPRAGEGYTF.